These T cell receptor beta chains were read from a single sample in a study of blood T cell repertoires in COVID-19. Data came from immunoSEQ multiplex PCR; TCRdb stores just in-frame clones and leaves some out. The sample holds some 56,000 clones; around 81% are singletons and the top ten take approximately 30%. Specimen: peripheral blood. The receptors derive from a woman older than 75 with active or convalescent COVID-19. Each CDR3 is given with its conserved first and last residue. The order of the fields is J gene, V gene, clone size, D gene, CDR3 protein, CDR3 DNA. D genes are given only for firm matches. Clone sizes are given selectively: once, few, many, or a class where the clone is expanded.

j_call: TRBJ1-2
v_call: TRBV2
clone_size: -
d_call: -
cdr3_aa: CASSQEQAALYGYTF
cdr3_nt: TGTGCCAGCAGCCAAGAACAGGCGGCACTCTATGGCTACACCTTC

j_call: TRBJ1-2
v_call: TRBV18
clone_size: -
d_call: TRBD1
cdr3_aa: CASSPRQGDYTF
cdr3_nt: TGTGCCAGCTCACCACGACAGGGTGACTACACCTTC

j_call: TRBJ1-2
v_call: TRBV25-1
clone_size: -
d_call: -
cdr3_aa: CDQLTGSKDRGYTF
cdr3_nt: TGTGACCAGCTCACAGGGTCGAAAGATCGTGGCTACACCTTC

j_call: TRBJ1-2
v_call: TRBV7-2
clone_size: -
d_call: -
cdr3_aa: CASSRGREEGYTF
cdr3_nt: TGTGCCAGCAGCAGGGGACGGGAGGAGGGCTACACCTTC

j_call: TRBJ1-4
v_call: TRBV15
clone_size: -
d_call: TRBD1
cdr3_aa: CATSRASGTGGEKLFF
cdr3_nt: TGTGCCACCAGCAGAGCCTCCGGGACAGGGGGTGAAAAACTGTTTTTT

j_call: TRBJ1-3
v_call: TRBV5-1
clone_size: -
d_call: -
cdr3_aa: CASSFGQHNSGNTIYF
cdr3_nt: TGCGCCAGCAGCTTTGGACAGCATAACTCTGGAAACACCATATATTTT

j_call: TRBJ2-2
v_call: TRBV6-5
clone_size: -
d_call: TRBD2
cdr3_aa: CASSYSGGGTGELFF
cdr3_nt: TGTGCCAGCAGTTACTCTGGGGGGGGCACCGGGGAGCTGTTTTTT

j_call: TRBJ1-5
v_call: TRBV7-8
clone_size: -
d_call: -
cdr3_aa: CASSLDRGNQPQHF
cdr3_nt: TGTGCCAGCAGCTTAGACAGGGGCAATCAGCCCCAGCATTTT

j_call: TRBJ2-7
v_call: TRBV2
clone_size: -
d_call: -
cdr3_aa: CASSDERNSIDEQYF
cdr3_nt: TGTGCCAGCAGTGATGAGCGGAACAGTATCGACGAGCAGTACTTC

j_call: TRBJ2-7
v_call: TRBV18
clone_size: -
d_call: -
cdr3_aa: CASSPGHSYEQYF
cdr3_nt: TGTGCCAGCTCACCTGGCCACTCCTACGAGCAGTACTTC

j_call: TRBJ1-2
v_call: TRBV19
clone_size: -
d_call: -
cdr3_aa: CASTPTGSNGYTF
cdr3_nt: TGTGCCAGTACCCCAACAGGGTCGAATGGCTACACCTTC

j_call: TRBJ1-5
v_call: TRBV19
clone_size: -
d_call: -
cdr3_aa: CASIDQGGSGNQPQHF
cdr3_nt: TGTGCCAGTATCGATCAGGGAGGTAGTGGCAATCAGCCCCAGCATTTT

j_call: TRBJ2-7
v_call: TRBV19
clone_size: -
d_call: -
cdr3_aa: CASSSGQSYEQYF
cdr3_nt: TGTGCCAGTAGTTCCGGACAGTCCTACGAGCAGTACTTC

j_call: TRBJ1-2
v_call: TRBV20-1
clone_size: few
d_call: TRBD1
cdr3_aa: CSADRGDGYTF
cdr3_nt: TGCAGTGCGGACAGGGGGGATGGCTACACCTTC

j_call: TRBJ1-2
v_call: TRBV6-4
clone_size: -
d_call: -
cdr3_aa: CASSDSRGGYTF
cdr3_nt: TGTGCCAGCAGTGACTCTCGGGGGGGCTACACCTTC

j_call: TRBJ2-7
v_call: TRBV5-1
clone_size: -
d_call: -
cdr3_aa: CASSQKGSSYEQYF
cdr3_nt: TGCGCCAGCAGTCAAAAGGGGTCCTCCTACGAGCAGTACTTC

j_call: TRBJ2-7
v_call: TRBV6-5
clone_size: -
d_call: -
cdr3_aa: CASSSDTYEQYF
cdr3_nt: TGTGCCAGCAGCTCCGACACCTACGAGCAGTACTTC

j_call: TRBJ1-2
v_call: TRBV6-5
clone_size: -
d_call: TRBD1
cdr3_aa: CASMTGVGGYTF
cdr3_nt: TGTGCCAGCATGACAGGGGTAGGGGGCTACACCTTC

j_call: TRBJ1-2
v_call: TRBV5-6
clone_size: once
d_call: TRBD1
cdr3_aa: CASRWGQGAYYGYTF
cdr3_nt: TGTGCCAGCAGGTGGGGACAGGGGGCGTACTATGGCTACACCTTC

j_call: TRBJ1-1
v_call: TRBV6-5
clone_size: -
d_call: -
cdr3_aa: CASSYDSFANTEAFF
cdr3_nt: TGTGCCAGCAGTTACGACAGTTTCGCGAACACTGAAGCTTTCTTT

j_call: TRBJ1-4
v_call: TRBV5-1
clone_size: -
d_call: TRBD1
cdr3_aa: CASSLGQGVEKLFF
cdr3_nt: TGCGCCAGCAGCTTGGGACAGGGTGTAGAAAAACTGTTTTTT

j_call: TRBJ1-6
v_call: TRBV5-6
clone_size: once
d_call: TRBD1
cdr3_aa: CASSRGQGSNSPLHF
cdr3_nt: TGTGCCAGCAGCCGAGGACAGGGAAGTAATTCACCCCTCCACTTT

j_call: TRBJ1-4
v_call: TRBV6-1
clone_size: once
d_call: -
cdr3_aa: CASSESLGLREKLFF
cdr3_nt: TGTGCCAGCAGTGAATCATTGGGGCTGAGGGAAAAACTGTTTTTT

j_call: TRBJ2-7
v_call: TRBV6-6
clone_size: -
d_call: TRBD2
cdr3_aa: CASRAGTTYEQYF
cdr3_nt: TGTGCCAGCAGGGCCGGGACTACCTACGAGCAGTACTTC

j_call: TRBJ2-1
v_call: TRBV7-2
clone_size: once
d_call: TRBD2
cdr3_aa: CASSQPGGYNEQFF
cdr3_nt: TGTGCCAGCAGCCAGCCGGGAGGTTACAATGAGCAGTTCTTC

j_call: TRBJ2-7
v_call: TRBV5-6
clone_size: few
d_call: TRBD2
cdr3_aa: CASSSTSGVVQEQYF
cdr3_nt: TGTGCCAGCAGCTCAACTAGCGGGGTGGTGCAGGAGCAGTACTTC

j_call: TRBJ1-2
v_call: TRBV3-1/TRBV3-2
clone_size: -
d_call: -
cdr3_aa: CASSPLTGESGYTF
cdr3_nt: TGTGCCAGCAGCCCCCTGACGGGAGAAAGCGGCTACACCTTC

j_call: TRBJ1-2
v_call: TRBV5-1
clone_size: once
d_call: -
cdr3_aa: CASSPGGDYGYTF
cdr3_nt: TGCGCCAGCAGCCCGGGCGGGGACTATGGCTACACCTTC

j_call: TRBJ1-6
v_call: TRBV6-2/TRBV6-3
clone_size: -
d_call: -
cdr3_aa: CASSYSTGNSPLHF
cdr3_nt: TGTGCCAGCAGTTACTCGACGGGAAATTCACCCCTCCACTTT

j_call: TRBJ2-1
v_call: TRBV5-1
clone_size: -
d_call: -
cdr3_aa: CASSVGGPFSSYNEQFF
cdr3_nt: TGCGCCAGCAGCGTGGGCGGGCCATTTAGCTCCTACAATGAGCAGTTCTTC

j_call: TRBJ2-7
v_call: TRBV19
clone_size: -
d_call: TRBD2
cdr3_aa: CASSPRPSGGGYEQYF
cdr3_nt: TGTGCCAGTAGTCCTCGACCCAGCGGGGGGGGCTACGAGCAGTACTTC

j_call: TRBJ2-1
v_call: TRBV7-2
clone_size: -
d_call: -
cdr3_aa: CASSFSRGNEQFF
cdr3_nt: TGTGCCAGCAGCTTCTCAAGGGGCAATGAGCAGTTCTTC

j_call: TRBJ2-7
v_call: TRBV10-3
clone_size: -
d_call: -
cdr3_aa: CAITPGQTSYEQYF
cdr3_nt: TGTGCCATCACCCCCGGACAGACATCCTACGAGCAGTACTTC

j_call: TRBJ2-5
v_call: TRBV28
clone_size: -
d_call: -
cdr3_aa: CASRPWGRRSQETQYF
cdr3_nt: TGTGCCAGCAGACCTTGGGGGCGCAGGTCCCAAGAGACCCAGTACTTC

j_call: TRBJ1-2
v_call: TRBV5-1
clone_size: -
d_call: -
cdr3_aa: CASSSSSGVLGYTF
cdr3_nt: TGCGCCAGCAGCTCCTCAAGCGGGGTTTTAGGCTACACCTTC

j_call: TRBJ2-7
v_call: TRBV11-2
clone_size: -
d_call: -
cdr3_aa: CASTGLYEQYF
cdr3_nt: TGTGCCAGCACTGGGCTGTACGAGCAGTACTTC

j_call: TRBJ2-2
v_call: TRBV2
clone_size: -
d_call: -
cdr3_aa: CASSGTSTTGELFF
cdr3_nt: TGTGCCAGCAGTGGAACCAGTACCACCGGGGAGCTGTTTTTT

j_call: TRBJ1-2
v_call: TRBV19
clone_size: -
d_call: TRBD1
cdr3_aa: CASSTGDRAYGYTF
cdr3_nt: TGTGCCAGTAGTACAGGGGACAGGGCCTATGGCTACACCTTC

j_call: TRBJ2-7
v_call: TRBV12-3/TRBV12-4
clone_size: -
d_call: -
cdr3_aa: CASSLGSRYEQYF
cdr3_nt: TGTGCCAGCAGTTTAGGGTCTCGGTACGAGCAGTACTTC

j_call: TRBJ2-1
v_call: TRBV6-5
clone_size: -
d_call: TRBD2
cdr3_aa: CASRRGGNNEQFF
cdr3_nt: TGTGCCAGCAGGCGGGGGGGAAACAATGAGCAGTTCTTC

j_call: TRBJ2-1
v_call: TRBV11-2
clone_size: -
d_call: TRBD2
cdr3_aa: CASSSRLAKIYNEQFF
cdr3_nt: TGTGCCAGCAGCTCCCGACTAGCGAAGATTTACAATGAGCAGTTCTTC

j_call: TRBJ1-5
v_call: TRBV4-3
clone_size: -
d_call: TRBD1
cdr3_aa: CASSQYRGQPQHF
cdr3_nt: TGCGCCAGCAGCCAGTACAGGGGTCAGCCCCAGCATTTT

j_call: TRBJ1-4
v_call: TRBV19
clone_size: -
d_call: TRBD1
cdr3_aa: CASSIEDRGKLFF
cdr3_nt: TGTGCCAGTAGTATAGAGGACAGGGGAAAACTGTTTTTT

j_call: TRBJ1-4
v_call: TRBV4-3
clone_size: -
d_call: -
cdr3_aa: CASSQERTAEKLFF
cdr3_nt: TGCGCCAGCAGCCAAGAGCGGACAGCAGAAAAACTGTTTTTT

j_call: TRBJ1-2
v_call: TRBV5-6
clone_size: -
d_call: TRBD1
cdr3_aa: CASSEMTGLYGYTF
cdr3_nt: TGTGCCAGCAGCGAAATGACAGGGCTCTATGGCTACACCTTC

j_call: TRBJ1-5
v_call: TRBV19
clone_size: -
d_call: -
cdr3_aa: CASSILENSNQPQHF
cdr3_nt: TGTGCCAGTAGTATACTAGAAAATAGCAATCAGCCCCAGCATTTT

j_call: TRBJ1-4
v_call: TRBV27
clone_size: few
d_call: TRBD1
cdr3_aa: CASSLVARGDEKLFF
cdr3_nt: TGTGCCAGCAGTTTGGTTGCCAGGGGGGACGAAAAACTGTTTTTT

j_call: TRBJ1-4
v_call: TRBV19
clone_size: -
d_call: TRBD1
cdr3_aa: CASSPRPGQVARVEKLFF
cdr3_nt: TGTGCCAGTAGTCCCCGGCCGGGACAGGTAGCAAGAGTTGAAAAACTGTTTTTT

j_call: TRBJ2-7
v_call: TRBV19
clone_size: -
d_call: TRBD1
cdr3_aa: CASSRDRGESYEQYF
cdr3_nt: TGTGCCAGTAGTCGAGACAGGGGTGAGTCCTACGAGCAGTACTTC

j_call: TRBJ2-7
v_call: TRBV27
clone_size: -
d_call: -
cdr3_aa: CASSLEGYEQYF
cdr3_nt: TGTGCCAGCAGTCTGGAGGGTTACGAGCAGTACTTC

j_call: TRBJ1-3
v_call: TRBV28
clone_size: -
d_call: -
cdr3_aa: CASSFEGVSSGNTIYF
cdr3_nt: TGTGCCAGCAGTTTTGAGGGGGTCTCGTCTGGAAACACCATATATTTT

j_call: TRBJ1-1
v_call: TRBV28
clone_size: few
d_call: -
cdr3_aa: CASSPSYTEAFF
cdr3_nt: TGTGCCAGCAGCCCGAGCTACACTGAAGCTTTCTTT

j_call: TRBJ2-5
v_call: TRBV10-2
clone_size: -
d_call: -
cdr3_aa: CASTTGQQETQYF
cdr3_nt: TGCGCCAGCACTACTGGACAGCAAGAGACCCAGTACTTC

j_call: TRBJ2-3
v_call: TRBV5-4
clone_size: -
d_call: TRBD2
cdr3_aa: CASSPGLAGGGTDTQYF
cdr3_nt: TGTGCCAGCAGCCCCGGACTAGCGGGGGGCGGGACAGATACGCAGTATTTT

j_call: TRBJ1-2
v_call: TRBV7-3
clone_size: -
d_call: -
cdr3_aa: CASSLGGETEHYGYTF
cdr3_nt: TGTGCCAGCAGCTTAGGGGGCGAGACGGAGCACTATGGCTACACCTTC

j_call: TRBJ1-2
v_call: TRBV19
clone_size: -
d_call: TRBD1
cdr3_aa: CASFVSGTGNYGYTF
cdr3_nt: TGTGCCAGTTTCGTCTCCGGGACAGGGAACTATGGCTACACCTTC

j_call: TRBJ1-5
v_call: TRBV19
clone_size: few
d_call: TRBD1
cdr3_aa: CASSVRGTGNQPQHF
cdr3_nt: TGTGCCAGTAGTGTCAGGGGGACGGGCAATCAGCCCCAGCATTTT

j_call: TRBJ2-7
v_call: TRBV18
clone_size: -
d_call: -
cdr3_aa: CASSPNGGSSYEQYF
cdr3_nt: TGTGCCAGCTCACCTAACGGGGGTTCCTCCTACGAGCAGTACTTC

j_call: TRBJ1-4
v_call: TRBV6-2/TRBV6-3
clone_size: -
d_call: -
cdr3_aa: CASSRPTGGEKLFF
cdr3_nt: TGTGCCAGCAGCCGACCGACAGGTGGTGAAAAACTGTTTTTT